This T cell receptor beta chain was captured by sequencing in a study of blood T cells in healthy people across ages. The germline V gene encodes CDR1 MDHEN and CDR2 SYDVKM. The V and J ends lost 6 bases and 4 bases respectively, with 16 bases between them. This CDR3 region has 15 residues. The authors ran a second PCR of roughly 7 to 11 cycles using a sample-barcoded 5' primer and a J-beta primer mix. TCRdb re-derived calls from the 5' RACE reads in MiXCR, one entry per CDR3 protein. The sample shows hundreds of thousands of distinct CDR3 sequences, 49% of them seen only once. What was sequenced was blood. The rearrangement links TRBV28 to TRBJ1-5; a weak D match, TRBD1 (6 bases). This clonotype was sampled from a woman between 55 and 75 years old in good health. CDR3 sequence (DNA): TGTGCCAGCAGACCACTCGACAGGTTAAATCAGCCCCAGCATTTT. Protein: CASRPLDRLNQPQHF. Together with reference TRBV28 and TRBJ1-5, the CDR3 gives the full variable domain: DVKVTQSSRYLVKRTGEKVFLECVQDMDHENMFWYRQDPGLGLRLIYFSYDVKMKEKGDIPEGYSVSREKKERFSLILESASTNQTSMYLCASRPLDRLNQPQHFGDGTRLSIL.